This T cell receptor beta chain appears in the sequencing data of a study of regulatory T cells in long-lasting Graves disease. Across the whole study: Less than 3 months of antithyroid drugs had been taken by newly diagnosed Graves' patients.

Libraries of TCR beta came from iRepertoire HTBI primers plus Arm-PCR of CDR3 regions. From the multiplex PCR reads, TCRdb called clonotypes with MiXCR, one entry per CDR3 protein. The data show under 250,000 distinct CDR3 sequences, less than 20% seen once. As to time point: newly diagnosed GD, antithyroid drugs for less than 3 months. Making the TCR library involved RNA that had been extracted from PBMCs. The CDR3 loop spans 14 amino acids. Per the germline V gene, CDR1 is MNHEY and CDR2 is SVGEGT. Losses at the gene ends were 5 bases for V and 7 bases for J; bases not matched to a gene: 5. In addition, the sample was reused for a study of T cells in Graves' hyperthyroidism and ophthalmopathy.

The clonotype was recovered from a woman in her thirties with Graves disease. The chain carries TRBV6-2 or TRBV6-3 and TRBJ1-6, with 7 bases identical to TRBD1. The material was peripheral blood mononuclear cells (PBMCs), obtained at new diagnosis, from a patient treated with antithyroid drugs. The CDR3 here is CASSAGTANSPLHF. The CDR3 DNA sequence: TGTGCCAGCAGTGCCGGGACAGCCAATTCACCCCTCCACTTT.